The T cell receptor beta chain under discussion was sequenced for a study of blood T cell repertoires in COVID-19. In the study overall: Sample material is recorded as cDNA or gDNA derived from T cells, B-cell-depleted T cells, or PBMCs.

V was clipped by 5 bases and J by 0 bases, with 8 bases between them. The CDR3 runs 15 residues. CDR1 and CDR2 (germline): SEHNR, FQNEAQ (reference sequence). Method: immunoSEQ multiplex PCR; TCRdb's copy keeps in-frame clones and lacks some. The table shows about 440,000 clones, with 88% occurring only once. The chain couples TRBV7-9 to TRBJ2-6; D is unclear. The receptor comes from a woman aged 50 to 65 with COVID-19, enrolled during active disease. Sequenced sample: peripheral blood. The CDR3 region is CASSREISGANVLTF. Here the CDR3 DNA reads TGTGCCAGCAGCCGAGAGATCTCTGGGGCCAACGTCCTGACTTTC.